This T cell receptor (beta chain) originates from a study of blood T cell repertoires in COVID-19 (TCRdb year 2020). Notes on the research overall: Samples covering the acute and convalescent phases of COVID-19 were provided by collaborators in the United States, Italy and Spain. The prospective study material was composed of cDNA or gDNA derived from T cells, B-cell-depleted T cells, or PBMCs. Deeply sampled blood TCRbeta repertoires from subjects exposed to, actively infected with, or recovered from COVID-19 were included in the dataset. The repertoires were made available in a free public database intended to serve as a resource for research on the immune response to SARS-CoV-2. Samples were obtained from the ongoing ImmuneRACE study (first 160 participants) and from some 1,300 subjects provided by 6 global collaborators. A de-identified subject ID, COVID-19 status, age in years and sex were almost always included in the sample metadata. Where available, HLA class I and class II types were taken from metadata supplied by the sample provider and were not determined by assay-based typing.

To note about this clone: No antigen is known for it. Base-call qualities are not available, and no considerably larger clone is one nucleotide away.

The immunoSEQ Assay, a bias-controlled multiplex PCR, was used to amplify TCRbeta CDR3 regions from genomic DNA. The paper's processing steps were these. Within the assay, amplification of reference gene primers was used to estimate how many nucleated cells each sample contained. To quantify the absolute abundance of each unique TCRbeta CDR3 rearrangement, sequence reads were collapsed and filtered. Productive Simpson clonality was computed per sample as the square root of Simpson's diversity index over productive rearrangements. Sourced from immuneACCESS, this table was stored by TCRdb with only in-frame sequences that have V and J called. A share of the clones is absent; for the studies checked, an unresolved V gene accounts for under half, and the remainder has no known explanation. D and trimming come from the DNA, and the V and J calls and clone size come from that table. For this sample the table gives roughly 92,000 clones, of which approximately 86% were detected only once. The ten largest clones take up about 9.3% of the sample.

Whole blood was collected in K2EDTA tubes by collaborating institutions according to the institutions' own protocols. Collaborator samples were shipped for TCRbeta analysis as frozen whole blood, isolated PBMCs, or DNA extracted from either sample type. Trimming removed 5 bases from V and 8 bases from J, leaving 21 bases between the germline ends. From the cysteine through the phenylalanine, the CDR3 covers 15 amino acids. CDR3 DNA only is kept here, 45 bases in frame from base 1. CDR1 and CDR2 are read off the germline V gene as MGHDK and SYGVNS. Overall study outcomes, separate from this receptor: The amount of clinical and demographic metadata varied by source and participant and was provided uncurated.

Recombination connected TRBV25-1 to TRBJ1-2; the D region possibly corresponds to TRBD1 (6 bases align). The sequencing sample was made of peripheral blood. This sequence originates from a man in his fifties with acute or convalescent COVID-19. Here the CDR3 is given as CASSRHAGRTEGYTF. The nucleotide sequence reads TGTGCCAGCAGTCGTCACGCGGGCAGGACAGAAGGCTACACCTTC.